This T cell receptor beta chain was profiled in a study of STAT3 mutations in large granular lymphocyte leukemia. General study results and limits: Every T-cell large granular lymphocyte leukemia patient had at least one immunodominant TCR beta clonotype. Differing intervals and regimens complicate linking therapy response to clone burden. Some patients had persisting codominant clonotypes that could mask small clones.

The V gene lost 0 bases and the J gene lost 4 bases, with 9 bases spanning the gap. The CDR3 loop spans 14 amino acids. Per germline, CDR1 SGHNT and CDR2 YYREEE (reference sequence). The method was immunoSEQ multiplex PCR; TCRdb's version includes in-frame clones alone and lacks a portion of them. The table has 30,000 to 35,000 clones, about 74% seen once. As for this clone: The antigen is undetermined.

Sequencing used peripheral blood mononuclear cells. The chain has TRBV5-4 and TRBJ2-3; no clear D. The receptor was isolated from a woman aged 45-59 years with T-cell large granular lymphocyte leukemia. Some clones in this sample may be carry-over from other donors' samples. The CDR3 here is CASSLASRADTQYF. DNA for the CDR3: TGTGCCAGCAGCTTGGCAAGTCGGGCAGATACGCAGTATTTT.